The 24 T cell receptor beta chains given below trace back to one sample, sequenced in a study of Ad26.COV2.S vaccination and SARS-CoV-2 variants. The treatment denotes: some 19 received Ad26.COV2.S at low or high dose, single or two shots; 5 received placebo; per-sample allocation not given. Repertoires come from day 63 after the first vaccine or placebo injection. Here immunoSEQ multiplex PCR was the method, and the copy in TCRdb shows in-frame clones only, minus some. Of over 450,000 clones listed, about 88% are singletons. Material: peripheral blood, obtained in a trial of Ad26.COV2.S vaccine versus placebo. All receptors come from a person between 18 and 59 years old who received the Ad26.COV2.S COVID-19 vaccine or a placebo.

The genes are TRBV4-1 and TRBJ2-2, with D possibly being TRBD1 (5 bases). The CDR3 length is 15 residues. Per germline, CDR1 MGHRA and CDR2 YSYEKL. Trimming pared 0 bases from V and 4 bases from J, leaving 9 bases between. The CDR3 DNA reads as TGCGCCAGCAGCCAAGAGGGGCAGATCACCGGGGAGCTGTTTTTT. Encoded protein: CASSQEGQITGELFF.

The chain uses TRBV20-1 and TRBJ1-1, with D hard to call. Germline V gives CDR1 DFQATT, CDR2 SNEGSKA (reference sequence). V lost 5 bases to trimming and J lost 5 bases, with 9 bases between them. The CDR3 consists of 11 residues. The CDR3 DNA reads TGCAGTGCTGAACGGGGAACTGAAGCTTTCTTT. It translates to CSAERGTEAFF.

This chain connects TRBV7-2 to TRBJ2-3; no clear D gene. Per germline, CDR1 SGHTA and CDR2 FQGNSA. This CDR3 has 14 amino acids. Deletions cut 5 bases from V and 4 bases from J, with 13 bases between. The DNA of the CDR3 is TGTGCCAGCAGCCCCCGGTTTCCTCCAGATACGCAGTATTTT. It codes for CASSPRFPPDTQYF.

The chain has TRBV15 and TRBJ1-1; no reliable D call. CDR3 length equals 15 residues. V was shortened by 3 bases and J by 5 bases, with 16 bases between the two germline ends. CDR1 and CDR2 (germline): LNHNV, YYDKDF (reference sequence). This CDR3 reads CATSRAGEGRTEAFF. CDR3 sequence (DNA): TGTGCCACCAGCAGGGCTGGGGAAGGGCGAACTGAAGCTTTCTTT.

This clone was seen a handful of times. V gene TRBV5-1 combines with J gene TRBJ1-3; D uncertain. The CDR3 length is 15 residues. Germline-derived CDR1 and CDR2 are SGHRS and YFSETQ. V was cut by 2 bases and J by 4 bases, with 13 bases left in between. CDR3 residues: CASSLEPLGGNTIYF. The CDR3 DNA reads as TGCGCCAGCAGCTTAGAACCATTGGGAGGAAACACCATATATTTT.

DNA for the CDR3: TGTGCCTGGAGCCTTACGAAACCGGACTTCGAAGCTTTCTTT. This gives the protein CAWSLTKPDFEAFF. The gene calls are TRBV30 and TRBJ1-1; D gene unclear. This CDR3 comprises 14 residues. From germline, CDR1 is GTSNPN and CDR2 SVGIG (reference sequence). V was pared by 3 bases and J by 8 bases, with 19 bases between.

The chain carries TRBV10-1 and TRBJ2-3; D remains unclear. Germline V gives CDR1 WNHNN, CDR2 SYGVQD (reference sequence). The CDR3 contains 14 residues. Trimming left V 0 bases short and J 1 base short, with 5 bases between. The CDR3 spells CASSESLRTDTQYF. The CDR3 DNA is TGCGCCAGCAGTGAGTCGCTCCGCACAGATACGCAGTATTTT.

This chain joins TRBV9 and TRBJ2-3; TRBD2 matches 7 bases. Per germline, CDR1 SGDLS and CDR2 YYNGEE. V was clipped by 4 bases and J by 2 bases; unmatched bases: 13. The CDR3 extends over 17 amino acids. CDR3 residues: CASSPEEAAGFTDTQYF. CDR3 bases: TGTGCCAGCAGCCCTGAGGAGGCAGCGGGATTCACAGATACGCAGTATTTT.

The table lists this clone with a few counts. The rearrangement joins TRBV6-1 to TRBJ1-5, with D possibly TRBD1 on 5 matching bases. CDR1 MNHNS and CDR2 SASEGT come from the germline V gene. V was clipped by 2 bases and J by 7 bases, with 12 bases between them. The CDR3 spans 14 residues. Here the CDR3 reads CASSERWGYQPQHF. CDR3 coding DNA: TGTGCCAGCAGTGAACGGTGGGGGTACCAGCCCCAGCATTTT.

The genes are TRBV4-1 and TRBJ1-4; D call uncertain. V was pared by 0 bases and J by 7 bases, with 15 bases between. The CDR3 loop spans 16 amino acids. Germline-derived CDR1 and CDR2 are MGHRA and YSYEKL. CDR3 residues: CASSQEGTYYSEKLFF. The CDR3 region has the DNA TGCGCCAGCAGCCAAGAAGGAACCTATTATTCTGAAAAACTGTTTTTT.

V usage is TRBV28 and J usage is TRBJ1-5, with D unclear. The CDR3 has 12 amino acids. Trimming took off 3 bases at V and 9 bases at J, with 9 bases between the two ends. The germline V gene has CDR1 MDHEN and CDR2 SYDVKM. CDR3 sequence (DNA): TGTGCCAGCAGTTTTCGGCAAGGGCCCCAGCATTTT. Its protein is CASSFRQGPQHF.

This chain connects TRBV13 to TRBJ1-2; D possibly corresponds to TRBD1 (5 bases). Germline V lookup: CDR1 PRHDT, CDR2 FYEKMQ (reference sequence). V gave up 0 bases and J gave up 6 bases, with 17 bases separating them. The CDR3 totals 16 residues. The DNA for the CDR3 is TGTGCCAGCAGCTTAGGCCGCGGGGGGATCGCCGATGGCTACACCTTC. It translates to CASSLGRGGIADGYTF. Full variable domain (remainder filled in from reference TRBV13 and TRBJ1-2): AAGVIQSPRHLIKEKRETATLKCYPIPRHDTVYWYQQGPGQDPQFLISFYEKMQSDKGSIPDRFSAQQFSDYHSELNMSSLELGDSALYFCASSLGRGGIADGYTFGSGTRLTVV.

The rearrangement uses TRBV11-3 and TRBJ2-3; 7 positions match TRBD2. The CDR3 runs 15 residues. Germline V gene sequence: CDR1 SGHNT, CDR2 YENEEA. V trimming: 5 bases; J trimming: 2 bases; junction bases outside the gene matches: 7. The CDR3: CASSPSGTTTDTQYF. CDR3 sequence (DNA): TGTGCCAGCAGCCCAAGTGGGACTACCACAGATACGCAGTATTTT.

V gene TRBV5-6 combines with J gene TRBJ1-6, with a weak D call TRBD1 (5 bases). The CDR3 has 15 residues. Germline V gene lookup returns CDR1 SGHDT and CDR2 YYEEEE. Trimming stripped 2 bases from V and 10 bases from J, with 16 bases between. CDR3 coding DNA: TGTGCCAGCAGCTTAGGCTTAAAACCAGGGTCACCCCTCCACTTT. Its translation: CASSLGLKPGSPLHF.

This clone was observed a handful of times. The CDR3 DNA follows: TGTGCCTCTCAGACTGGGACTAGCGGGAGTGGAGAGACCCAGTACTTC. Translated: CASQTGTSGSGETQYF. The chain recombines TRBV10-3 with TRBJ2-5, with TRBD2 matching over 14 bases. CDR3 length: 16 residues. Germline lookup yields CDR1 ENHRY and CDR2 SYGVKD. V dropped 11 bases and J dropped 4; count of bases not matched to a gene: 12.

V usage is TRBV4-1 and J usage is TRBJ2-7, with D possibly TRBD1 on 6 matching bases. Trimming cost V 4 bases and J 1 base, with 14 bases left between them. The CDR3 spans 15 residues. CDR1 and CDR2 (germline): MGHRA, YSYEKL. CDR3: CASSLRDKLSYEQYF. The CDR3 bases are TGCGCCAGCAGCCTCCGGGACAAATTATCCTACGAGCAGTACTTC.

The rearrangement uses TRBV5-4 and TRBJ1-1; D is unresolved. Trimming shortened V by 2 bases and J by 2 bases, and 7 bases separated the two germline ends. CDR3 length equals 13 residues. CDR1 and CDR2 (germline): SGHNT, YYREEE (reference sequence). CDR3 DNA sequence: TGTGCCAGCAGCTTAACACTAAACACTGAAGCTTTCTTT. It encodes CASSLTLNTEAFF.

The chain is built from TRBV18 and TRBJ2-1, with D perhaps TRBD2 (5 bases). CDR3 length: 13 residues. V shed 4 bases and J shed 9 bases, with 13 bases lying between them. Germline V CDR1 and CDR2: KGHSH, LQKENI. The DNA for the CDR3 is TGTGCCAGCTCACAGAGTGGAGGCGGTGAGCAGTTCTTC. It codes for CASSQSGGGEQFF.

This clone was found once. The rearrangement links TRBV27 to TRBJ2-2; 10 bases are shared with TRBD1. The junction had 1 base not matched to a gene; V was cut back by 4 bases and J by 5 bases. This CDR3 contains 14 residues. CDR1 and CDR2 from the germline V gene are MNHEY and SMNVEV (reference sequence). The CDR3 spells CASSWDRGTGELFF. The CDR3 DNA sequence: TGTGCCAGCAGTTGGGACAGGGGTACCGGGGAGCTGTTTTTT.

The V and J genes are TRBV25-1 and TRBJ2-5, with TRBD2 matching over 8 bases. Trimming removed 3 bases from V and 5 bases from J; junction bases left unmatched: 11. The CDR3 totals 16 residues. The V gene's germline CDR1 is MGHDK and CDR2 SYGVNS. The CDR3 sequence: CASSDVSGVRRETQYF. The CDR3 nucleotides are TGTGCCAGCAGTGATGTTAGCGGGGTGAGGCGGGAGACCCAGTACTTC.

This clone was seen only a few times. CDR3 residues: CAWGDREAFF. CDR3 sequence (DNA): TGTGCCTGGGGTGATCGGGAAGCTTTCTTT. The rearrangement links TRBV30 to TRBJ1-1, with D uncertain. The CDR3 loop spans 10 amino acids. CDR1 and CDR2 from the germline V gene are GTSNPN and SVGIG (reference sequence). V lost 5 bases to trimming and J lost 8 bases, with 9 bases between them.

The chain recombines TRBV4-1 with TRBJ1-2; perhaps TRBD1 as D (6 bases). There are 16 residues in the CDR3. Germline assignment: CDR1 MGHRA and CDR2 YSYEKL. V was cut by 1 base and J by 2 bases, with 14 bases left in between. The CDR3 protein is CASSQVSDRFNYGYTF. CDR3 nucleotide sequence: TGCGCCAGCAGCCAAGTATCGGACAGATTCAACTATGGCTACACCTTC.

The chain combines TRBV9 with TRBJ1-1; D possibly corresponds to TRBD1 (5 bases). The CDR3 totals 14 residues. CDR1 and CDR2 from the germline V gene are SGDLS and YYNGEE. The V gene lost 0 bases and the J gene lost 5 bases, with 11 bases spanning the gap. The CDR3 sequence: CASSVGTEGTEAFF. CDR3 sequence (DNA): TGTGCCAGCAGCGTAGGAACGGAGGGGACTGAAGCTTTCTTT.

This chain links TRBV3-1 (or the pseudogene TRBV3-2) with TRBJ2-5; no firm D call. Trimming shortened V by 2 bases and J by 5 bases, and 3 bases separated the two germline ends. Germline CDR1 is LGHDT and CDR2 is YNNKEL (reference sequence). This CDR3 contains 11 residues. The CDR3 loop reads CASSQLETQYF. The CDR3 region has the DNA TGTGCCAGCAGCCAATTGGAGACCCAGTACTTC.